Following are 22 T cell receptor beta chains from one sample sequenced in a study of T cell responses to AZD1222 COVID-19 vaccine. Generated by immunoSEQ multiplex PCR, the TCRdb table keeps only in-frame clones and is missing some. Here the sample spans tens of thousands of clones, around 83% being singletons. The material was peripheral blood, obtained on day 0 of MenACWY control vaccination. Source of these receptors: an adult in good health.

J is TRBJ2-1 and V is TRBV29-1, with 8 positions matching TRBD1. CDR1 and CDR2 from the germline V gene are SQVTM and ANQGSEA. This CDR3 is 16 amino acids long. V dropped 0 bases and J dropped 10; count of bases not matched to a gene: 14. CDR3 protein: CSVEDLGDRRAREQFF. DNA for the CDR3: TGCAGCGTTGAAGATCTTGGGGACAGGAGGGCGCGAGAGCAGTTCTTC.

A single count supports this clone. V usage is TRBV6-5 and J usage is TRBJ1-1, with unresolved D. Germline lookup yields CDR1 MNHEY and CDR2 SVGAGI. Trimming left V 6 bases short and J 6 bases short, with 11 bases between. The CDR3 has 12 residues. CDR3 sequence (DNA): TGTGCCAGCAGCGGACTGGCCCCTGAAGCTTTCTTT. This encodes CASSGLAPEAFF.

The genes are TRBV19 and TRBJ1-5, with D possibly TRBD1 on 5 matching bases. From germline, CDR1 is LNHDA and CDR2 SQIVND (reference sequence). V was pared by 3 bases and J by 2 bases, with 11 bases between. This CDR3 spans 15 amino acids. In DNA form, the CDR3 reads TGTGCCAGTAGTATTCAAGGGGCTGGCAATCAGCCCCAGCATTTT. Protein: CASSIQGAGNQPQHF.

This rearrangement joins TRBV5-4 to TRBJ2-3; TRBD2 matches at 9 bases. Germline CDR1 is SGHNT and CDR2 is YYREEE (reference sequence). The V and J ends lost 4 bases and 8 bases, in that order; junction bases with no gene match: 11. This CDR3 is built from 15 residues. The CDR3 region is CASSRPTGTSSTQYF. CDR3 bases: TGTGCCAGCAGCCGCCCGACCGGGACTAGCAGTACGCAGTATTTT.

The V and J genes are TRBV2 and TRBJ2-3; the D gene could be TRBD1 or TRBD2 (6 bases each). CDR1 SNHLY and CDR2 FYNNEI come from the germline V gene. The CDR3 is 15 amino acids. The V end was cut by 8 bases, the J end by 2 bases, with 17 bases between. As DNA, the CDR3 is TGTGCCAGCCGTGGGGAGGACAGAATCACAGATACGCAGTATTTT. Translating gives CASRGEDRITDTQYF. The whole variable domain, remainder taken from reference TRBV2 and TRBJ2-3, is EPEVTQTPSHQVTQMGQEVILRCVPISNHLYFYWYRQILGQKVEFLVSFYNNEISEKSEIFDDQFSVERPDGSNFTLKIRSTKLEDSAMYFCASRGEDRITDTQYFGPGTRLTVL.

The chain couples TRBV4-2 to TRBJ2-5, with D tentatively TRBD2 (6 bases). The CDR3 contains 14 residues. With 5 bases removed from V and 5 bases from J, the gap between germline ends came to 15 bases. Germline CDR1 reads LGHNA; CDR2 reads YNFKEQ. This chain's CDR3 is CASSGTEGMETQYF. In DNA form, the CDR3 reads TGTGCCAGCAGCGGGACTGAGGGGATGGAGACCCAGTACTTC.

Concerning this clone: The junction departs from germline at one end; a sequencing error may be responsible. The CDR3 DNA reads as TGTGCCAGCAGCAATAGACCGAACGGGGAGCTATTTTTT. This sequence encodes CASSNRPNGELFF. The chain recombines TRBV7-2 with TRBJ2-2; TRBD2 might be the D (5 bases). CDR3 length: 13 residues. Germline V gene data show CDR1 as SGHTA and CDR2 as FQGNSA.

V usage is TRBV28 and J usage is TRBJ1-1, with D perhaps matching TRBD1 (5 bases). V was cut by 7 bases and J by 4 bases, with 13 bases left in between. This CDR3 has 13 amino acids. Per germline, CDR1 MDHEN and CDR2 SYDVKM. CDR3 DNA sequence: TGTGCCAGCATCCGGGGGGGGAGCACTGAAGCTTTCTTT. It specifies CASIRGGSTEAFF. The full variable domain, with the rest looked up from reference TRBV28 and TRBJ1-1, is DVKVTQSSRYLVKRTGEKVFLECVQDMDHENMFWYRQDPGLGLRLIYFSYDVKMKEKGDIPEGYSVSREKKERFSLILESASTNQTSMYLCASIRGGSTEAFFGQGTRLTVV.

The chain couples TRBV21-1 to TRBJ2-7; the tabulated D call, TRBD1, remains unverified against the DNA. TRBV21-1 is listed as a pseudogene. CDR3 length equals 14 residues. The CDR3 sequence is CASSNRDRLYEQYF. The CDR3 coding sequence is TGTGCCAGCAGCAACCGGGACAGACTCTACGAGCAGTACTTC.

This chain joins TRBV5-1 and TRBJ2-1; either TRBD1 or TRBD2 may supply D (5 bases each). This CDR3 contains 15 residues. Germline V lookup: CDR1 SGHRS, CDR2 YFSETQ. Deletions cut 4 bases from V and 3 bases from J, with 14 bases between. The CDR3 sequence is CASSGPGRSYNEQFF. The CDR3 nucleotides are TGCGCCAGCAGCGGACCGGGACGGAGCTACAATGAGCAGTTCTTC.

V and J are TRBV7-6 and TRBJ2-1, with 7 nucleotides matching TRBD2. This CDR3 contains 16 residues. Germline V gene sequence: CDR1 SGHVS, CDR2 FNYEAQ. The ends lost 1 base at V and 3 bases at J; junction bases unmatched: 6. CDR3 nucleotides: TGTGCCAGCAGCTTAGATCCTAGCGGTCTCTACAATGAGCAGTTCTTC. Its translation is CASSLDPSGLYNEQFF.

The chain links TRBV5-1 to TRBJ2-7; D tentatively fits TRBD1 or TRBD2 (6 bases each). V was shortened by 4 bases and J by 7 bases, with 12 bases between the two germline ends. Germline V gene sequence: CDR1 SGHRS, CDR2 YFSETQ. This CDR3 region has 12 residues. The DNA of the CDR3 is TGCGCCAGCAGCAAGGACAGCGGGGAGCAGTACTTC. The encoded protein is CASSKDSGEQYF.

CDR3 residues: CASSLASGLFHAYEQYF. The CDR3 DNA follows: TGTGCCAGCAGCTTAGCTAGCGGGCTCTTCCACGCCTACGAGCAGTACTTC. The rearrangement links TRBV13 to TRBJ2-7; TRBD2 matches 8 bases. Germline V gene sequence: CDR1 PRHDT, CDR2 FYEKMQ (reference sequence). This CDR3 contains 17 residues. V was clipped by 1 base and J by 2 bases; unmatched bases: 10.

The chain couples TRBV9 to TRBJ1-4; TRBD1 might be the D (5 bases). Trimming took 7 bases from V and 6 from J, leaving 16 bases between them. The CDR3 has 14 amino acids. Germline assignment: CDR1 SGDLS and CDR2 YYNGEE. This CDR3 reads CASGSGRGHEKLFF. The CDR3, as DNA: TGTGCCAGCGGATCGGGGAGGGGACATGAAAAACTGTTTTTT.

This rearrangement joins TRBV14 to TRBJ1-6; possibly TRBD1 for D (6 bases). Deletions cut 0 bases from V and 8 bases from J, with 11 bases between. The CDR3 extends over 15 amino acids. Germline V lookup: CDR1 SGHDN, CDR2 FVKESK. CDR3 region: CASSQDLQGYSPLHF. The CDR3 nucleotides read TGTGCCAGCAGCCAAGATCTCCAGGGGTATTCACCCCTCCACTTT.

The V and J genes are TRBV6-2 or TRBV6-3 and TRBJ1-2; 7 bases align to TRBD1. The junction had 6 bases not matched to a gene; V was cut back by 2 bases and J by 3 bases. In germline, CDR1 is MNHEY, CDR2 SVGEGT. The CDR3 runs 15 residues. The CDR3 nucleotides read TGTGCCAGCAGTTACCGGGACAGCCGTGACTATGGCTACACCTTC. Residues: CASSYRDSRDYGYTF.

The gene calls are TRBV11-2 and TRBJ2-1, with D possibly being TRBD1 or TRBD2 (5 bases each). The ends were cut back, 5 bases at V and 13 bases at J, with 12 bases in the middle. The CDR3 covers 11 residues. Per the germline V gene, CDR1 is SGHAT and CDR2 is FQNNGV. The DNA for the CDR3 is TGTGCCAGCAGCGAGACCGGGACCCAGTTCTTC. Translating gives CASSETGTQFF.

The chain links TRBV11-1 to TRBJ2-7, with 9 bases that match TRBD2. V trimming: 0 bases; J trimming: 5 bases; junction bases outside the gene matches: 5. Germline assignment: CDR1 SGHAT and CDR2 FQDESV (reference sequence). This CDR3 region has 15 residues. Here the CDR3 reads CASSLAGLAPDEQYF. For the CDR3, the DNA is TGTGCCAGCAGCTTAGCGGGACTAGCACCCGACGAGCAGTACTTC.

The chain uses TRBV7-2 and TRBJ2-1; 7 bases agree with TRBD1. The CDR3 is 16 amino acids. The ends lost 6 bases at V and 0 bases at J; junction bases unmatched: 8. Germline CDR1 is SGHTA and CDR2 is FQGNSA. DNA for the CDR3: TGTGCCAGCAGTAAGGAACAGGGGAACTCCTACAATGAGCAGTTCTTC. Amino acids: CASSKEQGNSYNEQFF.

CDR3 in amino acids: CASSFAGSEEQYF. For the CDR3, the DNA is TGCGCCAGCAGCTTCGCAGGGTCAGAGGAGCAGTACTTC. V usage is TRBV5-1 and J usage is TRBJ2-7, with a possible D match to TRBD1 (5 bases). This CDR3 comprises 13 residues. Germline V CDR1 and CDR2: SGHRS, YFSETQ. The V end was cut by 2 bases, the J end by 7 bases, with 13 bases between.

The rearrangement joins TRBV19 to TRBJ2-1; 10 bases are shared with TRBD1. V trimming: 7 bases; J trimming: 6 bases; junction bases outside the gene matches: 15. The CDR3 is 17 amino acids. Germline-derived CDR1 and CDR2 are LNHDA and SQIVND (reference sequence). CDR3 nucleotides: TGTGCCAGTAACCCAAGGGTGGTCGGGACAGGGGTCAATGAGCAGTTCTTC. Protein product: CASNPRVVGTGVNEQFF.

The sample holds a few counts of this clone. The gene calls are TRBV24-1 and TRBJ2-1, with 7 bases aligning to TRBD2. This CDR3 comprises 16 residues. J gave up 8 bases and V 5 bases, and 14 bases lay outside the gene matches. In germline, CDR1 is KGHDR, CDR2 SFDVKD. The CDR3 DNA is TGTGCCACCAGTGTGAGGGACTACCTCTCTAGGGATGAGCAGTTCTTC. It codes for CATSVRDYLSRDEQFF.